This entry describes one T cell receptor (beta chain). There is no known antigen for this receptor. Per-base quality was not reported, and no clone a single base away is much larger than it. The data were taken from a study of vaccination and CD4 T cells after COVID-19 (dated by TCRdb to between 2021 and 2024). Context from the whole study: Convalescent patients had a positive SARS-CoV-2 result on nasal swab PCR, and of these patients, nine had mild disease and one had severe disease. Post-COVID blood samples were collected from convalescent patients a median of roughly 100 days after diagnosis, with a range of roughly 30 to 161 days. In 10 COVID-19 convalescent patients and a handful of infection-naive healthy vaccine recipients, researchers compared the spike-specific CD4+ TCR repertoire from before mRNA vaccination with the repertoire from after. Control cultures used a CEFX viral epitope pool as positive control, an HIV-1 Nef peptide pool as negative control, or no peptide. Post-vaccine blood samples were taken a median of around 70 days after the second vaccine dose, with a range of 14 to 241 days. The cultures were stimulated with overlapping spike peptide pools from SARS-CoV-2 and from the common cold coronaviruses HCoV-NL63, HCoV-OC43 and HCoV-229E. Participants received two doses of either the Pfizer-BioNTech BNT162b2 vaccine (n=8) or the Moderna mRNA-1273 vaccine (n=2). The convalescent cohort included six males and four females, with two Hispanic individuals, seven Caucasians, two Asians and one multiracial person.

Study-wide conclusions, independent of this receptor: Among convalescent patients, a median 86.3% of the SARS-CoV-2-reactive clones seen after vaccination appeared only after vaccination, which suggests priming specific to the vaccine. An increase in the median number of SARS-CoV-2-reactive clonotypes from around 20 after infection to 38 after vaccination was observed, but the change was not found to be significant. Relatively few convalescent patients were included in the study, and early timepoints after natural infection were not analyzed. In convalescent patients, nearly all vaccine-specific clones (304 of 307) were found to be mono-reactive for SARS-CoV-2 spike rather than cross-reactive with common cold coronaviruses.

Libraries were constructed by PCR. DNA from cultured CD4+ T cells underwent TCR sequencing with the Oncomine TCR Beta short-read assay at the Johns Hopkins FTIC core. The QIAamp micro DNA kit was used to extract genomic DNA from the cultured CD4+ T cells. Oncomine TCR Beta libraries made from cultured CD4+ T cells were pooled using unique dual indexes and sequenced on an Illumina iSeq 100. As for how the authors treated the data: Non-productive sequences were filtered out, and CDR3s that did not start with C, did not end with F or W, or were shorter than 7 amino acids were discarded. The MANAFEST web application identified antigen-specific clonotypes by comparing peptide-stimulated wells against reference wells and other culture wells. An FDR below 0.05, an odds ratio above 5, and a productive frequency above 0.1% in at least two of three replicate wells were required for clones to be considered positive. A clonotype counted as cross-reactive if it showed significant expansion both in the SARS-CoV-2 spike wells and in at least one common cold coronavirus spike condition. Using R version 3.6.1, CDR3 homology was evaluated through Levenshtein distances (stringdist) along with unrooted phylogenetic trees (ape). The public reads were reanalyzed by TCRdb: fastp trimming at Q25, MiXCR alignment, in-frame beta chains only. Each entry is one CDR3 protein sequence, shown with its most common DNA and genes. The V and J calls and clone size come from TCRdb's table, not from the authors' own analysis. In all, the sample holds around 5,500 distinct CDR3 sequences, and about 65% of those were seen once. The ten largest clones add up to roughly a fifth of the sample.

Its CDR3 holds 15 amino acids, cysteine through phenylalanine. The only DNA kept is the CDR3, 45 bases in frame from the first base. CDR1 DFQATT and CDR2 SNEGSKA were looked up in the germline V gene (reference sequence). V and J are trimmed by 1 base and 3 bases, and the gene matches miss 6 bases of the junction. The sample's treatment or condition label, in plain terms: roughly 11-day PBMC culture with coronavirus spike peptide pools or control peptides (ViraFEST assay). To expand antigen-specific T cells with peptide pools and then pick out the expanded clonotypes through TCR sequencing, the study relied on the ViraFEST assay. The convalescent patients' positive SARS-CoV-2 PCR tests fell between March and December 2020, which was before the Alpha, Beta and Delta variants emerged in the United States. Each well held millions of PBMCs cultured in IMDM containing around 5% human AB serum and roughly 10 IU/ml IL-2, with 9 to 10 ug/ml peptide pools added. On days 3 and 7, half of the culture medium was replaced with fresh IL-2-containing medium. After 10 days of culture, CD4+ T cells were isolated by negative selection using the EasySep CD4+ T cell isolation kit. Ficoll-Paque Plus gradient centrifugation was used to isolate PBMCs from whole blood, and the isolated PBMCs were then either used fresh or cryopreserved at -140C. Triplicate wells were generally used for each culture condition.

The chain is assembled from TRBV20-1 and TRBJ1-5; 7 of the junction bases match TRBD1. This sequence originates from a human donor who had recovered from COVID-19. Sequencing input: CD4+ T cells from blood, cultured in vitro. The CDR3 sequence is CSARVGGQPNQPQHF. The bases read TGCAGTGCTAGAGTAGGGGGACAGCCCAATCAGCCCCAGCATTTT.